These 28 T cell receptor beta chains originate from one sample sequenced in a study of cytomegalovirus exposure and HLA in healthy donors. PCR primers comprised 60 Vbeta and 13 Jbeta primers. Using immunoSEQ multiplex PCR, the repertoire was profiled, and TCRdb retains in-frame clones only, with some absent. This repertoire shows approximately 190,000 clones, over 75% found once; its top ten account for 3.5% to 4%. The specimen was PBMCs. All receptors come from a man aged 50-59 years in good health and CMV-seronegative.

The V call is TRBV5-8, the J call TRBJ2-7, with 11 bases identical to TRBD1. Germline V lookup: CDR1 SGHTS, CDR2 YDEGEE. The CDR3 sequence is 15 residues long. J gave up 6 bases and V 2 bases, and 7 bases lay outside the gene matches. For the CDR3, the DNA is TGTGCCAGCAGCTTCCGGACAGGGGGCATTGGCGAGCAGTACTTC. Encoded protein: CASSFRTGGIGEQYF.

The V gene is TRBV4-1, the J gene TRBJ2-7, with TRBD1 identical over 9 bases. Germline CDR1 MGHRA, CDR2 YSYEKL. The V gene end was trimmed by 1 base and the J gene end by 2 bases; junction bases not matched to a gene: 6. The length of the CDR3 is 16 residues. The CDR3 spells CASSQGTGTGPYEQYF. CDR3 bases: TGCGCCAGCAGCCAAGGAACCGGGACAGGGCCCTACGAGCAGTACTTC.

The rearrangement links TRBV19 to TRBJ2-3; a possible D gene is TRBD1 (6 bases). Germline lookup yields CDR1 LNHDA and CDR2 SQIVND (reference sequence). V was cut by 5 bases and J by 4 bases, with 13 bases left in between. This CDR3 is 14 amino acids long. The CDR3 protein is CASSPHGQSDTQYF. CDR3 nucleotide sequence: TGTGCCAGTAGTCCACATGGACAGTCAGATACGCAGTATTTT.

As DNA, the CDR3 is TGTGCCAGCAGCTTAAATGGGGACAGAGGCGCTTTCTTT. It is translated as CASSLNGDRGAFF. The chain recombines TRBV7-3 with TRBJ1-1, with 7 bases aligning to TRBD1. The germline V gene encodes CDR1 SGHTA and CDR2 FQGTGA. Trimming cost V 1 base and J 11 bases; bases outside gene matches: 7. This CDR3 has 13 residues.

For this clone: Other DNA sequences from this sample encode an identical CDR3 as well. The rearrangement uses TRBV29-1 and TRBJ1-2; no clear D. CDR1 SQVTM and CDR2 ANQGSEA come from the germline V gene. This CDR3 has 11 residues. V was shortened by 4 bases and J by 4 bases, with 7 bases between the two germline ends. This chain's CDR3 is CSVAGIYGYTF. CDR3 sequence (DNA): TGCAGCGTTGCGGGTATCTATGGCTACACCTTC.

The genes are TRBV10-2 and TRBJ1-1, with D perhaps TRBD1 (5 bases). CDR3 size: 13 residues. The germline V and J ends were trimmed by 11 bases and 4 bases, with 17 bases remaining between them. CDR1 and CDR2 (germline): WSHSY, SAAADI. The CDR3 nucleotides are TGCGCCGTCCGGGGGTTATCAGGCACTGAAGCTTTCTTT. Translated, it gives CAVRGLSGTEAFF.

The rearrangement joins TRBV5-6 to TRBJ1-2, with D uncertain. V shed 0 bases and J shed 6 bases, with 6 bases lying between them. Per germline, CDR1 SGHDT and CDR2 YYEEEE. The CDR3 spans 12 residues. For the CDR3, the DNA is TGTGCCAGCAGCTTGGGACGGGATGGCTACACCTTC. It yields the protein CASSLGRDGYTF. The whole variable domain, filled in from reference TRBV5-6 and TRBJ1-2, reads DAGVTQSPTHLIKTRGQQVTLRCSPKSGHDTVSWYQQALGQGPQFIFQYYEEEERQRGNFPDRFSGHQFPNYSSELNVNALLLGDSALYLCASSLGRDGYTFGSGTRLTVV.

This CDR3 is CASSRTSSYEQYF. The CDR3 DNA is TGTGCCAGCAGCCGCACGAGCTCCTACGAGCAGTACTTC. This chain joins TRBV7-2 and TRBJ2-7; no reliable D call. The CDR3 covers 13 residues. Germline V lookup: CDR1 SGHTA, CDR2 FQGNSA. The ends were cut back, 5 bases at V and 0 bases at J, with 8 bases in the middle.

This clone came up once. V is TRBV15 and J is TRBJ2-5; 8 positions agree with TRBD2. This CDR3 has 15 residues. The J segment lost 5 bases and the V segment lost 0 bases, leaving 5 bases of the junction unmatched. Germline assignment: CDR1 LNHNV and CDR2 YYDKDF (reference sequence). DNA of the CDR3: TGTGCCACCAGCAGAGATTATTCGGGAGGGGAGACCCAGTACTTC. Protein: CATSRDYSGGETQYF.

The chain carries TRBV6-5 and TRBJ2-5; 7 bases fit TRBD2. CDR1 and CDR2 (germline): MNHEY, SVGAGI. This CDR3 contains 14 residues. The V segment lost 4 bases and the J segment 5 bases; nucleotides outside the gene matches: 7. This CDR3 is CASSLWRGGETQYF. In DNA, the CDR3 is TGTGCCAGCAGTTTATGGAGGGGAGGGGAGACCCAGTACTTC.

The chain combines TRBV5-6 with TRBJ2-1, with 10 bases that match TRBD2. There are 16 residues in the CDR3. In germline, CDR1 is SGHDT, CDR2 YYEEEE. The trim removed 6 bases at V and 11 bases at J, leaving 17 bases unmatched. CDR3 sequence (DNA): TGTGCCAGCACCCGGAGGGCTAGCGGGGGAGCTATTAAGCAGTTCTTC. Translating gives CASTRRASGGAIKQFF.

The chain has TRBV5-8 and TRBJ1-5; TRBD1 is a possible D gene (5 bases). The germline CDR1 and CDR2 sequences are SGHTS and YDEGEE. The CDR3 contains 15 residues. Trimming shortened V by 4 bases and J by 4 bases, and 15 bases separated the two germline ends. The CDR3 reads CASSGGHWANQPQHF. The DNA for the CDR3 is TGTGCCAGCAGCGGCGGACACTGGGCAAATCAGCCCCAGCATTTT.

This clone has more than one count but fewer than ten. This chain joins TRBV2 and TRBJ2-1, with 9 bases fitting TRBD1. The V and J ends lost 6 bases and 7 bases, in that order; junction bases with no gene match: 10. The CDR3 runs to 15 residues. Germline assignment: CDR1 SNHLY and CDR2 FYNNEI. CDR3 in amino acids: CASRFSGTGKNEQFF. The CDR3 bases are TGTGCCAGCAGATTCTCCGGGACAGGGAAAAATGAGCAGTTCTTC.

V and J are TRBV7-2 and TRBJ2-6, with TRBD1 matching over 7 bases. The CDR3 is made up of 14 amino acids. After removal of 7 bases from V and 3 bases from J, the junction contained 3 bases not matched to a gene. Germline V gene data show CDR1 as SGHTA and CDR2 as FQGNSA. The CDR3 DNA reads TGTGCCAGCACCACAGGGGATGGGGCCAACGTCCTGACTTTC. Protein product: CASTTGDGANVLTF.

This chain uses TRBV5-1 with TRBJ2-2; 7 bases are shared with TRBD2. Trimming cost V 4 bases and J 4 bases; bases outside gene matches: 4. The CDR3 spans 14 residues. In germline, CDR1 is SGHRS, CDR2 YFSETQ. The CDR3 DNA sequence: TGCGCCAGCAGCCGGCGGGGGAGCACCGGGGAGCTGTTTTTT. The encoded protein is CASSRRGSTGELFF.

The J gene is TRBJ1-1, the V gene TRBV27; D perhaps matches TRBD1 (5 bases). The CDR3 runs 13 residues. The V and J ends lost 5 bases and 6 bases respectively, with 13 bases between them. Per the germline V gene, CDR1 is MNHEY and CDR2 is SMNVEV (reference sequence). CDR3 sequence (DNA): TGTGCCAGCAGTCTTCTGGGGGGAGCTGAAGCTTTCTTT. Translated: CASSLLGGAEAFF.

The chain employs TRBV4-1 and TRBJ1-1; no clear D. The CDR3 has 16 amino acids. Between the trimmed V and J ends, which lost 2 bases and 0 bases, there was a span of 13 bases. CDR1 is MGHRA, CDR2 YSYEKL, per germline. CDR3 bases: TGCGCCAGCAGCCAAACTAGGGCCGGAATGAACACTGAAGCTTTCTTT. It codes for CASSQTRAGMNTEAFF.

The chain links TRBV29-1 to TRBJ2-3; 10 nucleotides align to TRBD2. The ends lost 5 bases at V and 4 bases at J; junction bases unmatched: 15. This CDR3 has 17 residues. Germline values: CDR1 SQVTM, CDR2 ANQGSEA. The CDR3 loop is CSVQREARLAGADTQYF. Written as DNA, the CDR3 is TGCAGCGTTCAGAGGGAGGCGCGACTAGCGGGTGCAGATACGCAGTATTTT.

The gene calls are TRBV6-5 and TRBJ2-5; a weak D match, TRBD1 (5 bases). Near its end, the DNA agrees better with TRBJ2-7, so the J call may be wrong. CDR1 MNHEY and CDR2 SVGAGI come from the germline V gene. The CDR3 spans 11 residues. The CDR3 region has the DNA TGTGCCAGCAGGGGGCGCAGCGAGCAGTACTTC. It codes for CASRGRSEQYF.

This clone was seen a handful of times. The rearrangement uses TRBV6-5 and TRBJ2-3; 12 bases line up with TRBD2. V lost 5 bases and J lost 5; bases outside the gene matches: 5. This CDR3 spans 15 amino acids. Germline CDR1 and CDR2: MNHEY and SVGAGI. Here the CDR3 reads CASSPSGGAGDTQYF. CDR3 coding DNA: TGTGCCAGCAGTCCTAGCGGGGGGGCTGGAGATACGCAGTATTTT.

The table lists this clone with a count of one. The chain joins TRBV5-1 to TRBJ2-5; D possibly corresponds to TRBD1 (5 bases). The CDR3 consists of 13 residues. The germline CDR1 and CDR2 sequences are SGHRS and YFSETQ. The V end lost 1 base, the J end lost 4 bases, and 8 bases lay between the germline ends. The CDR3 DNA follows: TGCGCCAGCAGCTTGAGACAGTTAGAGACCCAGTACTTC. It specifies CASSLRQLETQYF.

This rearrangement joins TRBV9 to TRBJ2-7; D gene uncertain. CDR3 length equals 13 residues. Germline-derived CDR1 and CDR2 are SGDLS and YYNGEE. V shed 2 bases and J shed 6 bases, with 12 bases lying between them. The CDR3 DNA reads TGTGCCAGCAGCGTCGGAACAGACGGCGAGCAGTACTTC. Translated: CASSVGTDGEQYF. Looking up the rest from reference TRBV9 and TRBJ2-7 gives the full variable domain: DSGVTQTPKHLITATGQRVTLRCSPRSGDLSVYWYQQSLDQGLQFLIQYYNGEERAKGNILERFSAQQFPDLHSELNLSSLELGDSALYFCASSVGTDGEQYFGPGTRLTVT.

The rearrangement links TRBV30 to TRBJ1-2; TRBD1 matches 8 bases. In germline, CDR1 is GTSNPN, CDR2 SVGIG (reference sequence). The CDR3 sequence is 13 residues long. Germline trimming cut 2 bases from V and 5 bases from J; bases unmatched to any gene: 4. The CDR3 loop reads CAWSPGQEYGYTF. The DNA for the CDR3 is TGTGCCTGGAGTCCGGGACAGGAGTATGGCTACACCTTC.

This clone has a single count. The chain couples TRBV6-5 to TRBJ2-1; TRBD2 aligns across 7 bases. The CDR3 totals 15 residues. Germline V gives CDR1 MNHEY, CDR2 SVGAGI. Trimming at V came to 5 bases and at J to 3 bases, leaving 7 bases not matched to a gene. The CDR3 DNA sequence: TGTGCCAGCAGTGGAGGCGCGGGGGTCTACAATGAGCAGTTCTTC. It specifies CASSGGAGVYNEQFF.

The CDR3 DNA sequence: TGTGCCAGTAGTATAGGGCAGGGGGCCCACAATGAGCAGTTCTTC. Translation: CASSIGQGAHNEQFF. This chain links TRBV19 with TRBJ2-1, with TRBD1 matching 8 bases. The CDR3 runs 15 residues. The trim removed 1 base at V and 5 bases at J, leaving 4 bases unmatched. The V gene's germline CDR1 is LNHDA and CDR2 SQIVND (reference sequence). The whole variable domain, filled in from reference TRBV19 and TRBJ2-1, reads DGGITQSPKYLFRKEGQNVTLSCEQNLNHDAMYWYRQDPGQGLRLIYYSQIVNDFQKGDIAEGYSVSREKKESFPLTVTSAQKNPTAFYLCASSIGQGAHNEQFFGPGTRLTVL.

Concerning this clone itself: Other DNA sequences in the sample encode the same CDR3. V gene TRBV10-2 combines with J gene TRBJ1-2; 11 positions match TRBD1. The CDR3 runs to 13 residues. Germline values: CDR1 WSHSY, CDR2 SAAADI. The V gene end was trimmed by 5 bases and the J gene end by 8 bases; junction bases not matched to a gene: 4. CDR3 sequence reads: CASSPGQGVGYTF. The CDR3 coding sequence is TGCGCCAGCAGTCCGGGACAGGGGGTCGGCTACACCTTC.

This chain uses TRBV5-6 with TRBJ1-5; 10 bases fit TRBD1. Germline values: CDR1 SGHDT, CDR2 YYEEEE. J gave up 0 bases and V 1 base, and 1 base lay outside the gene matches. This CDR3 is 16 amino acids long. CDR3 nucleotide sequence: TGTGCCAGCAGCTTGAGGGACAGGGGTAGCAATCAGCCCCAGCATTTT. It encodes CASSLRDRGSNQPQHF.

The chain recombines TRBV27 with TRBJ1-5; D perhaps matches TRBD1 (6 bases). Between the trimmed V and J ends, which lost 5 bases and 6 bases, there was a span of 29 bases. The CDR3 has 19 amino acids. Per the germline V gene, CDR1 is MNHEY and CDR2 is SMNVEV (reference sequence). CDR3 bases: TGTGCCAGCAGTCGTATCGGGCTGTTAGGGGGGGCCGGCAGTCAGCCCCAGCATTTT. This encodes CASSRIGLLGGAGSQPQHF.